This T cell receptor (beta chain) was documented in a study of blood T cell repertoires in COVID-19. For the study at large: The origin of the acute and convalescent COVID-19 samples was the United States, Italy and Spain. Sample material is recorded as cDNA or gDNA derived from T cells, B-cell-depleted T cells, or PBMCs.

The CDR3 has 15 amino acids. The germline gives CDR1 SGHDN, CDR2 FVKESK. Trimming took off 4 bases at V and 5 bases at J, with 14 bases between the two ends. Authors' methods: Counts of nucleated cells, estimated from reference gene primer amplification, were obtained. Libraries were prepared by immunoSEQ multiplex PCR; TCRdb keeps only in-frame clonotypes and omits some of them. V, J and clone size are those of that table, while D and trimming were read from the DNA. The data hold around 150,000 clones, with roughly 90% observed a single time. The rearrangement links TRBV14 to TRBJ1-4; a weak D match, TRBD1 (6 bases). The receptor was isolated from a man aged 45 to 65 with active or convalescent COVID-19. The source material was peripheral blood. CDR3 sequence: CASSRIQGGNEKLFF. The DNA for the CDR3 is TGTGCCAGCAGCCGTATACAGGGAGGGAATGAAAAACTGTTTTTT.